This T cell receptor beta chain was retrieved from a study of blood T cell repertoires in COVID-19. About the study: Sites across the United States, Italy and Spain contributed samples from acute and convalescent COVID-19.

The CDR3 loop spans 13 amino acids. Trimming cost V 1 base and J 1 base, with 4 bases left between them. The V gene's germline CDR1 is LGHNA and CDR2 YSLEER. In this sample, this clone turned up many times. In the original workflow: Amplification of reference gene primers was used by the study to estimate nucleated cell counts. Produced via immunoSEQ multiplex PCR; TCRdb's table is partial and in-frame only. V and J calls and clone size are those listed in that table; D and trimming were worked out from the DNA. The table has under 100,000 clones, about 88% seen once. The chain has TRBV4-3 and TRBJ1-1; D uncertain. The sample comprised peripheral blood. The sequence derives from a man aged 35 to 55 with acute or convalescent COVID-19. The CDR3 is CASSQGQNTEAFF. The CDR3 coding sequence is TGCGCCAGCAGCCAAGGACAGAACACTGAAGCTTTCTTT.